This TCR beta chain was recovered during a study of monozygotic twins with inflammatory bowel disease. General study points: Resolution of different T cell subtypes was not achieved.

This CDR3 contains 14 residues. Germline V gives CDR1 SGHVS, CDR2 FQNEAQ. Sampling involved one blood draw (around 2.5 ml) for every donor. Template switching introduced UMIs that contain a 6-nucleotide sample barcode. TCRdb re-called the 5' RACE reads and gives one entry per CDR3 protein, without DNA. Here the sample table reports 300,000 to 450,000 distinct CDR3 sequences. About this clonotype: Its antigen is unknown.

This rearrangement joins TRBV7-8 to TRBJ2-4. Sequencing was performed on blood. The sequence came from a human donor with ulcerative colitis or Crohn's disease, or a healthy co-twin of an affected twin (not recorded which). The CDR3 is CASSLVSGFNIQYF. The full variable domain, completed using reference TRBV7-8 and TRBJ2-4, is GAGVSQSPRYKVAKRGQDVALRCDPISGHVSLFWYQQALGQGPEFLTYFQNEAQLDKSGLPSDRFFAERPEGSVSTLKIQRTQQEDSAVYLCASSLVSGFNIQYFGAGTRLSVL.